The 32 T cell receptor beta chains below come from one sample, sequenced in a study of vaccination and CD4 T cells after COVID-19. Stated treatment: approximately nine-day PBMC culture with coronavirus spike peptide pools or control peptides (ViraFEST assay). Sequencing of cultured CD4+ T cell DNA used the Oncomine TCR Beta short-read assay. One entry per CDR3 protein, called by TCRdb with MiXCR from the PCR reads. The table lists 9,500 to 13,000 distinct CDR3 sequences, just over 55% of them singletons, with about 31% in the top ten. What these receptors recognize is not known. What was sequenced was CD4+ T cells from blood, cultured in vitro. These receptors were collected from a human donor who had recovered from COVID-19.

The V gene is TRBV5-8, the J gene TRBJ2-2; D possibly corresponds to TRBD1 (5 bases). V gave up 0 bases and J gave up 2 bases, with 14 bases separating them. The CDR3 has 17 amino acids. CDR1 and CDR2 (germline): SGHTS, YDEGEE. The CDR3 spells CASSLATKGLNTGELFF. Here the CDR3 DNA reads TGTGCCAGCAGCTTGGCCACGAAGGGGCTCAACACCGGGGAGCTGTTTTTT.

The chain joins TRBV6-1 to TRBJ2-7, with 7 bases fitting TRBD2. CDR3 length: 13 amino acids. With 6 bases clipped from V and 0 bases from J, the junction kept 2 bases outside the gene matches. The germline CDR1 and CDR2 sequences are MNHNS and SASEGT. CDR3 in DNA: TGTGCCAGCAGAACGGGGGGCTCCTACGAGCAGTACTTC. Translation: CASRTGGSYEQYF.

The genes are TRBV6-5 and TRBJ1-1, with D hard to call. Germline CDR1 reads MNHEY; CDR2 reads SVGAGI. V lost 2 bases to trimming and J lost 0 bases, with 16 bases between them. The CDR3 sequence is 17 residues long. CDR3 bases: TGTGCCAGCAGTTACCCCCGAGGTTGGGCAATGAACACTGAAGCTTTCTTT. Protein sequence: CASSYPRGWAMNTEAFF.

The chain employs TRBV5-6 and TRBJ1-5; D unclear. Per germline, CDR1 SGHDT and CDR2 YYEEEE. The CDR3 sequence is 15 residues long. Trimming took 1 base from V and 4 from J, leaving 12 bases between them. The CDR3 DNA reads TGTGCCAGCAGCTTGATCGGGGTAGCAAATCAGCCCCAGCATTTT. Translated: CASSLIGVANQPQHF.

This chain links TRBV12-3 or TRBV12-4 with TRBJ1-1, with D possibly TRBD1 on 5 matching bases. This CDR3 is 12 amino acids long. V was pared by 6 bases and J by 5 bases, with 10 bases between. CDR3: CASSPTGTEAFF. CDR3 DNA sequence: TGTGCCAGCAGCCCCACAGGTACTGAAGCTTTCTTT.

This clonotype was observed once. V is TRBV11-2 and J is TRBJ2-7; D not resolved. The germline gives CDR1 SGHAT, CDR2 FQNNGV. V dropped 3 bases and J dropped 1 base, with 7 bases sitting between them. The CDR3 length is 13 residues. The CDR3, as DNA: TGTGCCAGCAGCTTCGCCAGGTCCTACGAGCAGTACTTC. It is translated as CASSFARSYEQYF.

This clonotype has just a few counts. V gene TRBV2 combines with J gene TRBJ2-3, with D perhaps given as TRBD1 or TRBD2 (5 bases each). The V end was cut by 7 bases, the J end by 1 base, with 15 bases between. This CDR3 contains 15 residues. Germline values: CDR1 SNHLY, CDR2 FYNNEI. DNA for the CDR3: TGTGCCAGCACCTGGGGCGGGCTCCGCACAGATACGCAGTATTTT. Protein product: CASTWGGLRTDTQYF.

The chain recombines TRBV4-1 with TRBJ1-5; no firm D call. This CDR3 has 13 amino acids. CDR1 is MGHRA, CDR2 YSYEKL, per germline. V lost 0 bases to trimming and J lost 9 bases, with 9 bases between them. CDR3 nucleotide sequence: TGCGCCAGCAGCCAAGAATCCTTAGGGCCCCAGCATTTT. This encodes CASSQESLGPQHF.

A few counts support this clonotype. V is TRBV24-1 and J is TRBJ1-2; no reliable D call. Germline-derived CDR1 and CDR2 are KGHDR and SFDVKD. The CDR3 totals 11 residues. Trimming cost V 2 bases and J 4 bases, with 1 base left between them. The CDR3 DNA follows: TGTGCCACCAGTGATTCCTATGGCTACACCTTC. Protein product: CATSDSYGYTF.

This chain connects TRBV20-1 to TRBJ1-5; TRBD1 might be the D (5 bases). Trimming removed 3 bases at V and 5 bases at J, with 17 bases between. The CDR3 spans 15 residues. The V gene's germline CDR1 is DFQATT and CDR2 SNEGSKA (reference sequence). CDR3 sequence reads: CSASPARAGDQPQHF. CDR3 nucleotides: TGCAGTGCTAGTCCAGCCAGGGCCGGCGATCAGCCCCAGCATTTT.

This clonotype was seen a single time. V is TRBV2 and J is TRBJ1-2, with 9 bases lining up with TRBD1. The CDR3 spans 15 residues. Germline V CDR1 and CDR2: SNHLY, FYNNEI. V dropped 7 bases and J dropped 4; count of bases not matched to a gene: 10. CDR3 in DNA: TGTGCCAGCATATTAGACGGACAGGGGATCTATGGCTACACCTTC. Translating gives CASILDGQGIYGYTF.

The chain has TRBV7-8 and TRBJ1-3, with D maybe TRBD1 (5 bases). Trimming left V 0 bases short and J 4 bases short, with 10 bases between. The germline CDR1 and CDR2 sequences are SGHVS and FQNEAQ. The CDR3 is 15 residues long. The CDR3 DNA reads as TGTGCCAGCAGCTTAGCAGGACAAGTAGGAAACACCATATATTTT. Translating it yields CASSLAGQVGNTIYF.

The chain recombines TRBV5-1 with TRBJ1-2; TRBD1 matches at 9 bases. Trimming cost V 3 bases and J 6 bases; bases outside gene matches: 9. Germline V gives CDR1 SGHRS, CDR2 YFSETQ. CDR3 length: 15 residues. CDR3 coding DNA: TGCGCCAGCAGCTCCGGGACAGGGACTACTAATGGCTACACCTTC. This encodes CASSSGTGTTNGYTF.

The genes are TRBV7-8 and TRBJ1-5, with 8 bases identical to TRBD1. V lost 1 base to trimming and J lost 0 bases; unmatched junction nucleotides: 2. The CDR3 spans 16 residues. Germline lookup yields CDR1 SGHVS and CDR2 FQNEAQ. In DNA, the CDR3 is TGTGCCAGCAGCTTAGAGGGACAGGTTAGCAATCAGCCCCAGCATTTT. Translation: CASSLEGQVSNQPQHF.

The rearrangement joins TRBV11-2 to TRBJ2-1; D might be TRBD1 (6 bases). The CDR3 is 15 amino acids. Trimming took off 0 bases at V and 5 bases at J, with 11 bases between the two ends. CDR1 SGHAT and CDR2 FQNNGV come from the germline V gene. CDR3 amino acids: CASSLDSGGHNEQFF. The CDR3 DNA reads TGTGCCAGCAGCTTAGATTCTGGGGGCCACAATGAGCAGTTCTTC.

This clonotype has only a few counts. The V call is TRBV15, the J call TRBJ1-2, with a tentative D call TRBD1 (6 bases). V was clipped by 0 bases and J by 4 bases, with 12 bases between them. Per the germline V gene, CDR1 is LNHNV and CDR2 is YYDKDF (reference sequence). CDR3 length: 15 residues. Here the CDR3 reads CATSRDSQGSYGYTF. The CDR3 DNA sequence: TGTGCCACCAGCAGAGATAGTCAGGGGAGCTATGGCTACACCTTC.

The genes are TRBV19 and TRBJ2-1, with TRBD2 matching over 10 bases. Losses at the gene ends were 0 bases for V and 13 bases for J; bases not matched to a gene: 6. In germline, CDR1 is LNHDA, CDR2 SQIVND (reference sequence). This CDR3 region has 14 residues. The DNA for the CDR3 is TGTGCCAGTAGTATAGACCGGGGGACTAGCGCACAGTTCTTC. Translated: CASSIDRGTSAQFF. Full variable domain (rest looked up from reference TRBV19 and TRBJ2-1): DGGITQSPKYLFRKEGQNVTLSCEQNLNHDAMYWYRQDPGQGLRLIYYSQIVNDFQKGDIAEGYSVSREKKESFPLTVTSAQKNPTAFYLCASSIDRGTSAQFFGPGTRLTVL.

The CDR3 region is CASSDHSGGSYEQYF. DNA of the CDR3: TGTGCCAGCAGTGACCATAGCGGGGGCTCCTACGAGCAGTACTTC. The chain combines TRBV6-1 with TRBJ2-7; 9 nucleotides match TRBD2. V shed 3 bases, J shed 0 bases, and the junction held 3 bases outside the gene matches. CDR1 MNHNS and CDR2 SASEGT come from the germline V gene. The CDR3 contains 15 residues.

V is TRBV20-1 and J is TRBJ2-5, with 8 bases matching TRBD1. V lost 0 bases to trimming and J lost 4 bases; unmatched junction nucleotides: 7. The CDR3 has 15 amino acids. Per germline, CDR1 DFQATT and CDR2 SNEGSKA (reference sequence). The CDR3 DNA sequence: TGCAGTGCTAGAGAAAGTGGCAGGGGGCCAGAGACCCAGTACTTC. Encoded protein: CSARESGRGPETQYF.

The chain's CDR3 is CASSPNTGELFF. CDR3 coding DNA: TGTGCCAGCAGCCCGAACACCGGGGAGCTGTTTTTT. The J gene is TRBJ2-2, the V gene TRBV6-2 or TRBV6-3; D remains ambiguous. Germline values: CDR1 MNHEY, CDR2 SVGEGT. This CDR3 contains 12 residues. Trimming shortened V by 6 bases and J by 0 bases, and 2 bases separated the two germline ends.

The chain recombines TRBV28 with TRBJ2-3, with 8 nucleotides matching TRBD2. There are 15 residues in the CDR3. Germline V CDR1 and CDR2: MDHEN, SYDVKM. With 6 bases clipped from V and 3 bases from J, the junction kept 8 bases outside the gene matches. Written as DNA, the CDR3 is TGTGCCAGCAGCCGGGGGGGACTAAAGACAGATACGCAGTATTTT. Translating gives CASSRGGLKTDTQYF.

V gene TRBV7-9 combines with J gene TRBJ1-1, with 7 bases lining up with TRBD1. Germline CDR1 and CDR2: SEHNR and FQNEAQ (reference sequence). The CDR3 totals 16 residues. After removal of 6 bases from V and 4 bases from J, the junction contained 14 bases not matched to a gene. Here the CDR3 reads CASRPAMQGGSTEAFF. The CDR3 DNA follows: TGTGCCAGCAGACCGGCCATGCAGGGGGGGAGCACTGAAGCTTTCTTT.

The rearrangement uses TRBV2 and TRBJ2-1; 11 nucleotides align to TRBD2. Trimming at V came to 3 bases and at J to 3 bases, leaving 4 bases not matched to a gene. CDR1 is SNHLY, CDR2 FYNNEI, per germline. The CDR3 spans 16 residues. The DNA of the CDR3 is TGTGCCAGCAGTGATCGACTAGCGGGACGCTACAATGAGCAGTTCTTC. Its translation: CASSDRLAGRYNEQFF.

This clonotype appeared a single time. The rearrangement uses TRBV5-1 and TRBJ2-1; TRBD1 matches 7 bases. Germline V lookup: CDR1 SGHRS, CDR2 YFSETQ. The CDR3 sequence is 15 residues long. Trimming cost V 0 bases and J 12 bases; bases outside gene matches: 12. CDR3 in DNA: TGCGCCAGCAGCTTGGATCCCGGGACAGCGGATGGGCAGTTCTTC. This gives the protein CASSLDPGTADGQFF.

This clonotype was picked up a small number of times. The rearrangement uses TRBV20-1 and TRBJ2-1, with a possible D match to TRBD2 (6 bases). Looked up from germline, CDR1 is DFQATT and CDR2 is SNEGSKA (reference sequence). V was clipped by 1 base and J by 7 bases, with 14 bases between them. The CDR3 is made up of 14 amino acids. The CDR3: CSARVLAIRNEQFF. The CDR3 region has the DNA TGCAGTGCTAGAGTGCTAGCGATCAGGAATGAGCAGTTCTTC.

The chain recombines TRBV6-1 with TRBJ1-6, with 7 bases fitting TRBD1. V shed 1 base, J shed 8 bases, and the junction held 5 bases outside the gene matches. This CDR3 is built from 15 residues. Germline CDR1 reads MNHNS; CDR2 reads SASEGT. DNA of the CDR3: TGTGCCAGCAGTGAAGTGGGGACAGAGTATTCACCCCTCCACTTT. Its translation: CASSEVGTEYSPLHF.

The chain is built from TRBV27 and TRBJ1-5, with D perhaps matching TRBD1 (5 bases). V was trimmed by 3 bases and J by 4 bases, leaving 19 bases between them. Germline V lookup: CDR1 MNHEY, CDR2 SMNVEV (reference sequence). The length of the CDR3 is 17 residues. CDR3 residues: CASSFTRGRAANQPQHF. The CDR3 DNA reads TGTGCCAGCAGTTTTACAAGGGGCAGGGCGGCGAATCAGCCCCAGCATTTT.

This clonotype has more than one count but fewer than ten. The rearrangement uses TRBV20-1 and TRBJ2-5, with TRBD2 identical over 16 bases. The germline CDR1 and CDR2 sequences are DFQATT and SNEGSKA (reference sequence). V was pared by 4 bases and J by 5 bases, with 7 bases of the junction left unmatched. The CDR3 spans 16 residues. The CDR3: CSAKGTSGRAGETQYF. In DNA, the CDR3 is TGCAGTGCTAAAGGGACTAGCGGGAGGGCCGGGGAGACCCAGTACTTC.

The rearrangement joins TRBV28 to TRBJ1-2; D gene uncertain. Germline V CDR1 and CDR2: MDHEN, SYDVKM. Trimming removed 2 bases at V and 0 bases at J, with 7 bases between. The CDR3 totals 14 residues. The CDR3 sequence: CASSLELSNYGYTF. CDR3 coding DNA: TGTGCCAGCAGTTTAGAACTATCTAACTATGGCTACACCTTC.

This chain links TRBV27 with TRBJ1-2; possibly TRBD1 for D (6 bases). V was trimmed by 6 bases and J by 6 bases, leaving 14 bases between them. The CDR3 has 13 amino acids. Germline V gene sequence: CDR1 MNHEY, CDR2 SMNVEV (reference sequence). The CDR3, as DNA: TGTGCCAGCAGCCTGGGGTCAGGGGATGGCTACACCTTC. The encoded protein is CASSLGSGDGYTF.

This chain links TRBV29-1 with TRBJ1-1; a weak D match, TRBD1 (5 bases). Deletions cut 6 bases from V and 1 base from J, with 9 bases between. Germline lookup yields CDR1 SQVTM and CDR2 ANQGSEA. This CDR3 has 12 amino acids. The CDR3 sequence is CSVGQGNTEAFF. DNA for the CDR3: TGCAGCGTAGGGCAGGGGAACACTGAAGCTTTCTTT.

The rearrangement uses TRBV6-2 or TRBV6-3 and TRBJ2-3; TRBD2 matches 10 bases. From germline, CDR1 is MNHEY and CDR2 SVGEGT. Trimming removed 4 bases from V and 5 bases from J; junction bases left unmatched: 9. The CDR3 is 16 amino acids. CDR3 bases: TGTGCCAGCAGTTTCGAACTAGCGGGGATAAGAGATACGCAGTATTTT. Its protein product is CASSFELAGIRDTQYF.